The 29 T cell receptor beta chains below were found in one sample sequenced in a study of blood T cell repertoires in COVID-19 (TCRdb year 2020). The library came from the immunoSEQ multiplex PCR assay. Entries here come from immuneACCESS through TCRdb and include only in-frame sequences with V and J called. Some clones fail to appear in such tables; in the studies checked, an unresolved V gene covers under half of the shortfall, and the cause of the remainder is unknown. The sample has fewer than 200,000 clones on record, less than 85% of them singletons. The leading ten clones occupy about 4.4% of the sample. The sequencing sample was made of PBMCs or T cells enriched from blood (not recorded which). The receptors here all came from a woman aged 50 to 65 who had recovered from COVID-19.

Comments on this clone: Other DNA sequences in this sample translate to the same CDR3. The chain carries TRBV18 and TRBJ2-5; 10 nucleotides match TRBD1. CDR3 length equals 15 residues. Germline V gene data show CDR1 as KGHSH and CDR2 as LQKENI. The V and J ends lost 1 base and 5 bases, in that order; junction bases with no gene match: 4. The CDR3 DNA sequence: TGTGCCAGCTCACCACGACAGGGGGCAAGGGAGACCCAGTACTTC. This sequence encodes CASSPRQGARETQYF.

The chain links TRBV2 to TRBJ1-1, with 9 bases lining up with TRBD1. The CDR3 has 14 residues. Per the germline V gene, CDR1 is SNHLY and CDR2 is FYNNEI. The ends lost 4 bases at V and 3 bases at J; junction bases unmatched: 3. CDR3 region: CASSGTGEDTEAFF. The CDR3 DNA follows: TGTGCCAGCAGTGGGACAGGGGAGGACACTGAAGCTTTCTTT.

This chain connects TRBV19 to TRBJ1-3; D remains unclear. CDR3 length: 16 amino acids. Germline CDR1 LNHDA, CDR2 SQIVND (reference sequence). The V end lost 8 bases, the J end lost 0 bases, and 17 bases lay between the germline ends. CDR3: CASRYLEALSGNTIYF. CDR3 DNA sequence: TGTGCCAGTCGTTACCTGGAGGCGCTCTCTGGAAACACCATATATTTT.

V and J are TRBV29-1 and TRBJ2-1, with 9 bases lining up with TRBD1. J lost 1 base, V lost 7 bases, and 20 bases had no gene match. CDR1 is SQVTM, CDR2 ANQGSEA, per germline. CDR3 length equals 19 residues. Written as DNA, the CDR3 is TGCAGCGCCGGGGGACCCGGGACAGGGACCTCGCGGTCCTACAATGAGCAGTTCTTC. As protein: CSAGGPGTGTSRSYNEQFF.

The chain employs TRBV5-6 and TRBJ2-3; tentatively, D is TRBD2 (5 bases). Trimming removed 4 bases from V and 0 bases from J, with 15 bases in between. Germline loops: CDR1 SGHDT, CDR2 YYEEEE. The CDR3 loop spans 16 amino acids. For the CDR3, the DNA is TGTGCCAGCAGCCACCCCGGGGAAGCTAGCACAGATACGCAGTATTTT. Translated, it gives CASSHPGEASTDTQYF.

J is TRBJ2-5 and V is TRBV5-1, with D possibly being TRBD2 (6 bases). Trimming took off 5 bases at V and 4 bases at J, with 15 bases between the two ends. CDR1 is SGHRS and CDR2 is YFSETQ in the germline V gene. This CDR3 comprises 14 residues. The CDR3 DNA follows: TGCGCCAGCAGGTCCGGGACTGCCGCAGAGACCCAGTACTTC. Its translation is CASRSGTAAETQYF.

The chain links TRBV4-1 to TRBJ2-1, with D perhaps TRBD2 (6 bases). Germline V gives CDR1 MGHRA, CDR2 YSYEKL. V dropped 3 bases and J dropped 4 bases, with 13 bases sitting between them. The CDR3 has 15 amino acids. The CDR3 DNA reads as TGCGCCAGCAGCCATCCAACGGGGGAGTACAATGAGCAGTTCTTC. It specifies CASSHPTGEYNEQFF.

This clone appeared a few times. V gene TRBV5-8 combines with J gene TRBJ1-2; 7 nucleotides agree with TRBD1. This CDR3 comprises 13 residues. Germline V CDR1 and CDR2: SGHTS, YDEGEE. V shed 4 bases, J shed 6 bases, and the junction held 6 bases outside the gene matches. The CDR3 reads CASSNPDRNGYTF. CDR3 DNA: TGTGCCAGCAGCAACCCGGACAGGAATGGCTACACCTTC.

CDR3 nucleotide sequence: TGTGCCTGGATCGGGGGGCGAGTGGGAGGCTACACCTTC. It specifies CAWIGGRVGGYTF. This sequence joins TRBV30 and TRBJ1-2; possibly TRBD1 for D (6 bases). CDR1 is GTSNPN and CDR2 is SVGIG in the germline V gene (reference sequence). The V and J ends lost 4 bases and 8 bases respectively, with 17 bases between them. There are 13 residues in the CDR3.

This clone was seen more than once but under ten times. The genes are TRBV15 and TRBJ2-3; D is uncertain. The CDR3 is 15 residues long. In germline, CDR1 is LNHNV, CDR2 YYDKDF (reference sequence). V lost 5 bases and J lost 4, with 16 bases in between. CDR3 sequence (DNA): TGTGCCACCAGCGCCACCACCTCTAACTCAGATACGCAGTATTTT. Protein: CATSATTSNSDTQYF.

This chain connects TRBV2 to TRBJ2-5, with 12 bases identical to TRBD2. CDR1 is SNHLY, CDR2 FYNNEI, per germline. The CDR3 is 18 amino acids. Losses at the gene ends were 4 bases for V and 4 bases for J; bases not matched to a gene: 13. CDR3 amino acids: CASSVGGLAGGQGETQYF. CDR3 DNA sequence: TGTGCCAGCAGTGTGGGAGGGCTAGCGGGGGGGCAGGGAGAGACCCAGTACTTC.

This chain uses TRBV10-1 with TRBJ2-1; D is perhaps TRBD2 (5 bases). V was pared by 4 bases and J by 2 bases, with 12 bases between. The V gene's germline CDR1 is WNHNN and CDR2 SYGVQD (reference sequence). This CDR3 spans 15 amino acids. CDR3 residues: CASSAGPGAYNEQFF. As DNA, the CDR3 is TGCGCCAGCAGTGCCGGGCCCGGGGCCTACAATGAGCAGTTCTTC.

The CDR3 sequence: CASMAQRATGELFF. For the CDR3, the DNA is TGTGCCAGCATGGCCCAGCGGGCAACCGGGGAGCTGTTTTTT. This chain links TRBV9 with TRBJ2-2; TRBD2 might be the D (6 bases). This CDR3 region has 14 residues. Trimming left V 6 bases short and J 5 bases short, with 14 bases between. Germline V gene data show CDR1 as SGDLS and CDR2 as YYNGEE. Based on the CDR3 plus reference TRBV9 and TRBJ2-2, the full variable domain is DSGVTQTPKHLITATGQRVTLRCSPRSGDLSVYWYQQSLDQGLQFLIQYYNGEERAKGNILERFSAQQFPDLHSELNLSSLELGDSALYFCASMAQRATGELFFGEGSRLTVL.

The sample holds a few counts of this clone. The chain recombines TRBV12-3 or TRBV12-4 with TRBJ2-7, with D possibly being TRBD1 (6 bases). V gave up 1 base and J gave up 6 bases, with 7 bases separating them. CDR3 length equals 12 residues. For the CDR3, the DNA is TGTGCCAGCAGTTTAGTAGGGGGCGAGCAGTACGTC. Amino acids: CASSLVGGEQYV.

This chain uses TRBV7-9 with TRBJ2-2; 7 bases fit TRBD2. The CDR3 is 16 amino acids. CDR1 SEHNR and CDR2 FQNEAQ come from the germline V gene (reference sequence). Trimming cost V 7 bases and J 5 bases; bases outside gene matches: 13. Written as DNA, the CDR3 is TGTGCCAGCACCGACCCTGGGCGGGAGAATACCGGGGAGCTGTTTTTT. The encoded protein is CASTDPGRENTGELFF. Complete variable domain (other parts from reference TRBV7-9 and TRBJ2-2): DTGVSQNPRHKITKRGQNVTFRCDPISEHNRLYWYRQTLGQGPEFLTYFQNEAQLEKSRLLSDRFSAERPKGSFSTLEIQRTEQGDSAMYLCASTDPGRENTGELFFGEGSRLTVL.

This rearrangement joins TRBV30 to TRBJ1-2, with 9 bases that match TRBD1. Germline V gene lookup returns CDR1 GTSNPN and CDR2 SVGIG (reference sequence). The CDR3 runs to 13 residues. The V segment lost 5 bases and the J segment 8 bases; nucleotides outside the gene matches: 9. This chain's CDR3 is CAWSPQGAQGYTF. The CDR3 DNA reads TGTGCCTGGTCCCCACAGGGGGCGCAGGGCTACACCTTC.

CDR3 in amino acids: CASFPYMNTEAFF. Written as DNA, the CDR3 is TGTGCCAGCTTCCCTTACATGAACACTGAAGCTTTCTTT. This chain uses TRBV27 with TRBJ1-1, with D uncertain. Trimming took 8 bases from V and 0 from J, leaving 10 bases between them. Germline CDR1 is MNHEY and CDR2 is SMNVEV (reference sequence). The length of the CDR3 is 13 residues.

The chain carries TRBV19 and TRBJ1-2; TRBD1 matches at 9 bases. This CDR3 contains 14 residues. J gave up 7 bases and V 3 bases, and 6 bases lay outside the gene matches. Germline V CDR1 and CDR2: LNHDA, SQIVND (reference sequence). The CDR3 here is CASSIRTGVIGYTF. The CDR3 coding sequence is TGTGCCAGTAGTATTCGGACAGGGGTAATTGGCTACACCTTC.

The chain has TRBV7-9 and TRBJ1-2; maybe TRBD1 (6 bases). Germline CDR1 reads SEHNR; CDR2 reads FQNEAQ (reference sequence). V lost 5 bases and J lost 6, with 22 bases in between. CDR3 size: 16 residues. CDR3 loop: CASSHFETGLGDGYTF. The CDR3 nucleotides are TGTGCCAGCAGCCACTTTGAGACAGGCTTAGGAGATGGCTACACCTTC.

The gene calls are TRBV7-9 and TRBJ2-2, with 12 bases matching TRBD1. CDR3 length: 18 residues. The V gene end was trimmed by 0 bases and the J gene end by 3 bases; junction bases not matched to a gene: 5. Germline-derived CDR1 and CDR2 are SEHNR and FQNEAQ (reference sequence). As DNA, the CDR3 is TGTGCCAGCAGCTTAGCCTGGGACAGGGGGCAAGACACCGGGGAGCTGTTTTTT. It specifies CASSLAWDRGQDTGELFF.

CDR3 amino acids: CASSTQGYGGELFF. CDR3 coding DNA: TGTGCCAGCTCCACACAGGGTTATGGCGGGGAGCTGTTTTTT. The chain employs TRBV2 and TRBJ2-2; weak D call: TRBD1 (6 bases). CDR3 length: 14 residues. Per the germline V gene, CDR1 is SNHLY and CDR2 is FYNNEI. V dropped 8 bases and J dropped 7 bases, with 17 bases sitting between them.

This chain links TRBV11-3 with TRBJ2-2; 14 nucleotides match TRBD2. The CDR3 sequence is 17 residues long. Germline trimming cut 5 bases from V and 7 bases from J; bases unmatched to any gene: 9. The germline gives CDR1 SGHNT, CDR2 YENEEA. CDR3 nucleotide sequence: TGTGCCAGCAGCCAAGCCGGGACTAGCGGGAGCCACGGGGAGCTGTTTTTT. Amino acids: CASSQAGTSGSHGELFF. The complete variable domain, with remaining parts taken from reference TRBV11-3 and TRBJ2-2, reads EAGVVQSPRYKIIEKKQPVAFWCNPISGHNTLYWYLQNLGQGPELLIRYENEEAVDDSQLPKDRFSAERLKGVDSTLKIQPAELGDSAVYLCASSQAGTSGSHGELFFGEGSRLTVL.

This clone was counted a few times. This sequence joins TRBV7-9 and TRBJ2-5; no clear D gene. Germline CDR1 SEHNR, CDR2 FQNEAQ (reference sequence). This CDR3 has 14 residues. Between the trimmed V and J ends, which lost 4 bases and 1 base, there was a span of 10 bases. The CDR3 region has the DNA TGTGCCAGCAGCTCCCGAGCTAGCCAAGAGACCCAGTACTTC. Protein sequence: CASSSRASQETQYF.

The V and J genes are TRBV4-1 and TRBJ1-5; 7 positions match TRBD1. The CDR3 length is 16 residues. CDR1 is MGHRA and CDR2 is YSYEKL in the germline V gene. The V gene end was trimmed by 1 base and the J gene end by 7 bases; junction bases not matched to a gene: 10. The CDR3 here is CASSQATGRSSQPQHF. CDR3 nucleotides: TGCGCCAGCAGCCAAGCGACAGGGAGATCCAGCCAGCCCCAGCATTTT.

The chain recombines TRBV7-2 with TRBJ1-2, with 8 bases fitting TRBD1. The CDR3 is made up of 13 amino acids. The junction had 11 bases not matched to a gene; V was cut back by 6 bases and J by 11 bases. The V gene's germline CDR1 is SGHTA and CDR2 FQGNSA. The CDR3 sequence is CASRDPGGRSYTF. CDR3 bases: TGTGCCAGCAGGGACCCAGGGGGCCGCTCTTACACCTTC.

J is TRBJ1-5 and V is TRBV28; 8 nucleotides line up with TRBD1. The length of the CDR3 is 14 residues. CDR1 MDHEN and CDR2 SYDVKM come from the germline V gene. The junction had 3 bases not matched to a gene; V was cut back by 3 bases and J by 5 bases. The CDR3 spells CASSLAGGHQPQHF. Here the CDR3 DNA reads TGTGCCAGCAGTTTGGCAGGGGGCCATCAGCCCCAGCATTTT.

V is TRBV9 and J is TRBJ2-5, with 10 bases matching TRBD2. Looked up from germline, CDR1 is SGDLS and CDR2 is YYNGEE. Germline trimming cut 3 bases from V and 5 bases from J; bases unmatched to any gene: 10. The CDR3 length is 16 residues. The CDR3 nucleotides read TGTGCCAGCAGCGGGGCACTAGCGGGGACAGCGGAGACCCAGTACTTC. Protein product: CASSGALAGTAETQYF.

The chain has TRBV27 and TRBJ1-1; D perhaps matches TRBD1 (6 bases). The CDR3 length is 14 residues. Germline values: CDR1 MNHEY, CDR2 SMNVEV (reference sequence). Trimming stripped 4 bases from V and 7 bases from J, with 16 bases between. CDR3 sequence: CASSWGGQGSEAFF. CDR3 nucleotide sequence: TGTGCCAGCAGTTGGGGGGGGCAGGGTAGTGAAGCTTTCTTT.

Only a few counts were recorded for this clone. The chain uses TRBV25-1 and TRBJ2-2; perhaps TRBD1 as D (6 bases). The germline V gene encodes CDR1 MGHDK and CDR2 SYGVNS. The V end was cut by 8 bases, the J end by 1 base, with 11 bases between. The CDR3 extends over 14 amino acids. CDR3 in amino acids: CASGGTKNTGELFF. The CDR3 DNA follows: TGTGCCAGCGGTGGGACAAAGAACACCGGGGAGCTGTTTTTT. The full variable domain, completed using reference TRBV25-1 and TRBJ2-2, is EADIYQTPRYLVIGTGKKITLECSQTMGHDKMYWYQQDPGMELHLIHYSYGVNSTEKGDLSSESTVSRIRTEHFPLTLESARPSHTSQYLCASGGTKNTGELFFGEGSRLTVL.